The rows below give T cell receptor beta chains drawn from one sample of a study of OX40 agonist ivuxolimab in advanced cancers. Sequenced by immunoSEQ multiplex PCR; TCRdb stores in-frame clones only, minus some. This table holds tens of thousands of clones, roughly nine tenths found once. Specimen: CD4+ or CD8+ T cells sorted from blood, collected in a trial of the OX40 agonist ivuxolimab. The receptors were sampled from an adult with an advanced solid tumor such as melanoma, head and neck, liver or kidney cancer. The CDR3 runs from the conserved cysteine through the conserved F or W. D genes are given only for firm matches. Clone sizes are given selectively: once, few, many, or a class where the clone is expanded.

V	size	J	D	DNA	CDR3
TRBV4-2	NA	TRBJ2-1	TRBD2	TGTGCCAGCAGCCAACCCGGGACTAGCGGGACATACAATGAGCAGTTCTTC	CASSQPGTSGTYNEQFF
TRBV9	NA	TRBJ2-5	NA	TGTGCCAGCAGCGTAGCCCCGCGAGGGTCAGAGACCCAGTACTTC	CASSVAPRGSETQYF
TRBV11-2	NA	TRBJ1-2	TRBD1	TGTGCCAGCAGCTCTCCGGGACAGGGACGAAGGGGCTATGGCTACACCTTC	CASSSPGQGRRGYGYTF
TRBV7-9	NA	TRBJ1-2	NA	TGTGCCAGCAGCGTACCAGAGATCTATGGCTACACCTTC	CASSVPEIYGYTF
TRBV4-1	once	TRBJ2-7	TRBD2	TGCGCCAGCAGCCAAGTAGGGGGCGGCGGGAGGGCCCCCAACGAGCAGTACTTC	CASSQVGGGGRAPNEQYF
TRBV5-6	NA	TRBJ2-1	NA	TGTGCCAGCAGCCGTAGGCCCAATGAGCAGTTCTTC	CASSRRPNEQFF
TRBV2	NA	TRBJ1-5	NA	TGTGCCAGCGGGGCCAGGGGTACGAAAAATCAGCCCCAGCATTTT	CASGARGTKNQPQHF
TRBV2	NA	TRBJ2-1	NA	TGTGCCAGCGGAAGTCCCCGGGGGCGCTACAATGAGCAGTTCTTC	CASGSPRGRYNEQFF
TRBV9	NA	TRBJ2-7	TRBD1	TGTGCCAGCAGCGTGGGACAGTCCTCCTACGAGCAGTACTTC	CASSVGQSSYEQYF
TRBV7-9	once	TRBJ1-1	NA	TGTGCCAGCAGCTTAGCGCCAGCAGCCGGATGGAGGGACACTGAAGCTTTCTTT	CASSLAPAAGWRDTEAFF
TRBV9	NA	TRBJ2-1	TRBD1	TGTGCCTGCAGCGTAAGCGGGACAGGGCTCGGTGAGCAGTTCTTC	CACSVSGTGLGEQFF
TRBV9	NA	TRBJ2-1	TRBD2	TGTGCCAGCAGGAGCGGGAGTTCCAATGAGCAGTTCTTC	CASRSGSSNEQFF
TRBV5-1	few	TRBJ2-1	NA	TGCGCCAGCAGCTTGGTAGGGACTCTAGACAATGAGCAGTTCTTC	CASSLVGTLDNEQFF
TRBV30	once	TRBJ1-1	NA	TGTGCCTGGGACCTGGACAGTAGTACGACTGAAGCTTTCTTT	CAWDLDSSTTEAFF
TRBV4-1	NA	TRBJ2-7	NA	TGCGCCAGCAGCCTACAGTTGTCCTACGAGCAGTACTTC	CASSLQLSYEQYF
TRBV5-6	NA	TRBJ2-7	NA	TGTGCCAGCAGCGCCACTGGCGAGCAGTACTTC	CASSATGEQYF
TRBV5-1	NA	TRBJ2-7	TRBD2	TGCGCCAGCAGCTACGAAATAGCGGGAGGTCCCTACGAGCAGTACTTC	CASSYEIAGGPYEQYF
TRBV27	NA	TRBJ1-3	NA	TGTGCCAGCAGACCGCAGAGCTCTGGAAACACCATATATTTT	CASRPQSSGNTIYF
TRBV5-6	NA	TRBJ2-7	TRBD1	TGTGCCAGCAGCTTACAGGGGGCTTGGAATAGCGAGCAGTACTTC	CASSLQGAWNSEQYF
TRBV19	once	TRBJ2-7	NA	TGTGCCAGTAGTCTTAGGGACGGCTCCTACGAGCAGTACTTC	CASSLRDGSYEQYF
TRBV11-2	NA	TRBJ2-1	TRBD1	TGTGCCAGCAGCTTAGCGGCTGCAGGGGGTCCGAGGCATGAGCAGTTCTTC	CASSLAAAGGPRHEQFF
TRBV28	once	TRBJ2-5	NA	TGTGCCAGCAGTTTATTGGCAGCTGAAGAGACCCAGTACTTC	CASSLLAAEETQYF
TRBV5-5	NA	TRBJ1-1	NA	TGTGCCAGCAGCCCCCGGGAGTGGGTCGATGGGAACACTGAAGCTTTCTTT	CASSPREWVDGNTEAFF
TRBV9	NA	TRBJ2-3	NA	TGTGCCAGCAGCGTAGAATCCGTTAGCACAGATACGCAGTATTTT	CASSVESVSTDTQYF
TRBV25-1	NA	TRBJ2-5	NA	TGTGCCAGCAGTGACTTCGTCAGGGGTCAAGAGACCCAGTACTTC	CASSDFVRGQETQYF
TRBV5-6	NA	TRBJ1-5	NA	TGTGCCAGCACAGGCACAGGCCGTGGTCAGCCCCAGCATTTT	CASTGTGRGQPQHF
TRBV4-1	NA	TRBJ2-7	TRBD1	TGCGCCAGCAGCCAAAGGACAGGAATGTACGAGCAGTACTTC	CASSQRTGMYEQYF
TRBV6-1	NA	TRBJ1-1	NA	TGTGCCAGCCTCCCCGGTGGCAGGGTATGGGAAGCTTTCTTT	CASLPGGRVWEAFF
TRBV5-5	NA	TRBJ1-1	TRBD1	TGTGCCAGCAGCACGGGACAGGGATGGACTGAAGCTTTCTTT	CASSTGQGWTEAFF
TRBV2	NA	TRBJ2-1	TRBD1	TGTGCCAGCAGACCCGGGACAGGGGGTTTTGTGGGTGAGCAGTTCTTC	CASRPGTGGFVGEQFF
TRBV9	NA	TRBJ2-1	TRBD2	TGTGCCAGCAGCGTTACTAGCGTCAGCTCCTACAATGAGCAGTTCTTC	CASSVTSVSSYNEQFF
TRBV2	NA	TRBJ2-2	TRBD2	TGTGCCAGCAGTGAAACCGGACTAGCGGTCCTGAACACCGGGGAGCTGTTTTTT	CASSETGLAVLNTGELFF
TRBV6-1	NA	TRBJ1-4	NA	TGTGCCAGCAGTGAAATTTATCAGGCTCTGGATGAAAAACTGTTTTTT	CASSEIYQALDEKLFF
TRBV5-5	NA	TRBJ2-7	NA	TGTGCCAGCAGCTTAGTGCCAGGTGAAACCTACGAGCAGTACTTC	CASSLVPGETYEQYF
TRBV11-2	NA	TRBJ2-7	TRBD2	TGTGCCAGCAGCTTGGGGGGGTTGAATACGAGGAAGCAGTACTTC	CASSLGGLNTRKQYF
TRBV9	NA	TRBJ1-2	NA	TGTGCCAGCAGCGTAGCCGTCCATGGCTACACCTTC	CASSVAVHGYTF
TRBV5-5	NA	TRBJ2-1	TRBD2	TGTGCCAGCAGCGGAGGGACTACCCGAGGCGCTGAGCAGTTCTTC	CASSGGTTRGAEQFF
TRBV9	NA	TRBJ2-1	NA	TGTGCCAGCAGCGGAAGTGAGCAGTTCTTC	CASSGSEQFF
TRBV7-8	NA	TRBJ2-7	NA	TGTGCCAGCAGCTGGAAGCGGGACACCTTATACTACGAGCAGTACTTC	CASSWKRDTLYYEQYF